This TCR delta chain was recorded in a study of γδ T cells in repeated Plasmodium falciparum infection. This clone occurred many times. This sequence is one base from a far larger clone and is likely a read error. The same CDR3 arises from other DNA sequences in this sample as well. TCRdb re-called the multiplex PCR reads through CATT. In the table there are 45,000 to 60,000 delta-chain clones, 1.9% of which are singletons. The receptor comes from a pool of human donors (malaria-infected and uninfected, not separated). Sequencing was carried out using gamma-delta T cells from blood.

The CDR3 sequence: CALWDNKFRCSPYTDKLIF. CDR3 nucleotides: TGTGCTCTTTGGGACAATAAATTTCGCTGCTCCCCGTACACCGATAAACTCATCTTT. The chain couples TRDV1 to TRDJ1; D uncertain. Here the J gene was assigned by germline matching of the DNA, as TCRdb has none. The CDR3 spans 19 residues. In germline, CDR1 is TSWWSYY, CDR2 QGS.